Given below is one TCR beta chain in context. Original data processing: Nucleated cell number was recorded as an estimate derived from reference gene primer amplification. Generated by immunoSEQ multiplex PCR, the TCRdb table keeps only in-frame clones and is missing some. From that table come the V and J calls and clone size; the DNA was used to work out D and trimming. The sample includes 190,000 or so clones, approximately 82% of them seen just once. This sample was included in a study of blood T cell repertoires in COVID-19. In the study overall: Collection of acute and convalescent COVID-19 samples took place in the United States, Italy and Spain. Sample material is recorded as cDNA or gDNA derived from T cells, B-cell-depleted T cells, or PBMCs.

V was trimmed by 2 bases and J by 10 bases, leaving 11 bases between them. CDR1 is LNHDA and CDR2 is SQIVND in the germline V gene (reference sequence). The CDR3 consists of 12 residues. The receptor's source is a man in his forties or fifties with active or convalescent COVID-19. The sequenced sample consisted of peripheral blood. The gene calls are TRBV19 and TRBJ1-1, with D hard to call. The CDR3 reads CASSILGRGAFF. CDR3 in DNA: TGTGCCAGTAGTATATTAGGTCGGGGAGCTTTCTTT.